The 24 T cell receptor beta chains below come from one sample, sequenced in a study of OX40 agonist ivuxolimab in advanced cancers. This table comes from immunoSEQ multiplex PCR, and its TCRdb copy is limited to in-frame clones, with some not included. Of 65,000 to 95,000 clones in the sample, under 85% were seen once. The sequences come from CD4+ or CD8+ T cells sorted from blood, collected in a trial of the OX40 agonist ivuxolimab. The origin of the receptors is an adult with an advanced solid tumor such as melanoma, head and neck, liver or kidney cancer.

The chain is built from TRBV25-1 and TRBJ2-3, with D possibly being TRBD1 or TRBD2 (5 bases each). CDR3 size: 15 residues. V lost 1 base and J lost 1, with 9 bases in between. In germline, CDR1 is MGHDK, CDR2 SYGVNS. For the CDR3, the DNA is TGTGCCAGCAGTGAATTTATGGGGGGCACAGATACGCAGTATTTT. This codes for CASSEFMGGTDTQYF.

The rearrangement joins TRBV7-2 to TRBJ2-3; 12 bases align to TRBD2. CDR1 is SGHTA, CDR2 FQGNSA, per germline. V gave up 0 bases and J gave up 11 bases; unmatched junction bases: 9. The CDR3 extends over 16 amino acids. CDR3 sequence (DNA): TGTGCCAGCAGCTTAGCCGGGACTAGCGGGCAAGTTATGCAGTATTTT. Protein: CASSLAGTSGQVMQYF.

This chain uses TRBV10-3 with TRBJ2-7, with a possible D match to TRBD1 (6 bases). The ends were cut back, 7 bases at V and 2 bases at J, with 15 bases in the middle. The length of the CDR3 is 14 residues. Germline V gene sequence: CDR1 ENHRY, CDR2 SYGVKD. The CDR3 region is CAITKDSEPYEQYF. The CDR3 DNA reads TGTGCCATCACTAAGGACAGTGAGCCCTACGAGCAGTACTTC.

This CDR3 reads CASSQGTSGNSYEQYF. The CDR3 bases are TGCGCCAGCAGCCAAGGGACTAGCGGTAACTCCTACGAGCAGTACTTC. The chain has TRBV4-3 and TRBJ2-7; 10 bases match TRBD2. From germline, CDR1 is LGHNA and CDR2 YSLEER. Trimming cost V 1 base and J 0 bases; bases outside gene matches: 3. The CDR3 is made up of 16 amino acids.

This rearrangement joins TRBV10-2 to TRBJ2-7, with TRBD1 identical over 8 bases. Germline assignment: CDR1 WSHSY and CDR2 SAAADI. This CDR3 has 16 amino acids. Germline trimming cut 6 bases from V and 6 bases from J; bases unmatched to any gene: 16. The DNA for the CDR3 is TGCGCCAGCAGACCACCCGGACAGGGAAGTATGGGCGAGCAGTACTTC. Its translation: CASRPPGQGSMGEQYF.

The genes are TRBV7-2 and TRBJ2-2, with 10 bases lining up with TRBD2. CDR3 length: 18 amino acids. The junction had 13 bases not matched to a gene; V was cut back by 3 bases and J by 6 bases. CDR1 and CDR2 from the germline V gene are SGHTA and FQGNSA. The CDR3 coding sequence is TGTGCCAGCAGCTTCCCCCGTAGTGAAGCGGGAGGGCCCGGGGAGCTGTTTTTT. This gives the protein CASSFPRSEAGGPGELFF.

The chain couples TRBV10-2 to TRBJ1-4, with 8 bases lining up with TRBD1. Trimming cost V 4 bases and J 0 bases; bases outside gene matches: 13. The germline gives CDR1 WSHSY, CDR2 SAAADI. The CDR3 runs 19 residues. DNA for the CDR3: TGCGCCAGCAGTGGGGTTTGGGCAGGGGGCAAAACAACTAATGAAAAACTGTTTTTT. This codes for CASSGVWAGGKTTNEKLFF.

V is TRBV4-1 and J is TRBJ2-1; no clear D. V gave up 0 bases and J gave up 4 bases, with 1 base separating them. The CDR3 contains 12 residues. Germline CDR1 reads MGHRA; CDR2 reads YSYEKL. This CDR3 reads CASSQDYNEQFF. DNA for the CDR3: TGCGCCAGCAGCCAAGATTACAATGAGCAGTTCTTC.

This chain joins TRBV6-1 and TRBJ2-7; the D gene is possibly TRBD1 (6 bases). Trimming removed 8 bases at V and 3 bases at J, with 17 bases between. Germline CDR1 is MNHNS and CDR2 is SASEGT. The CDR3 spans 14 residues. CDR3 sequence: CASRDRYEVYEQYF. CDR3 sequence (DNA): TGTGCCAGCCGCGACAGGTATGAAGTCTACGAGCAGTACTTC.

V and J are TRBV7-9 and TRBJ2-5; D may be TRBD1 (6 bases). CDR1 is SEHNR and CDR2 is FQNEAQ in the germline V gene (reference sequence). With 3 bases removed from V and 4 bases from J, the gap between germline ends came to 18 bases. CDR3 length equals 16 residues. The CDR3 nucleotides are TGTGCCAGCAGCTTGGGGGCCCGGGAAGGGAGAGAGACCCAGTACTTC. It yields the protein CASSLGAREGRETQYF.

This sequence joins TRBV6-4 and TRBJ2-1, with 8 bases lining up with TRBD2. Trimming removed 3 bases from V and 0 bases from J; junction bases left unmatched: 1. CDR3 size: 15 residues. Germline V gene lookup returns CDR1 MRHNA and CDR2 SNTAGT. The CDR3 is CASSELAASYNEQFF. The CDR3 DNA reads TGTGCCAGCAGTGAACTAGCGGCCTCCTACAATGAGCAGTTCTTC.

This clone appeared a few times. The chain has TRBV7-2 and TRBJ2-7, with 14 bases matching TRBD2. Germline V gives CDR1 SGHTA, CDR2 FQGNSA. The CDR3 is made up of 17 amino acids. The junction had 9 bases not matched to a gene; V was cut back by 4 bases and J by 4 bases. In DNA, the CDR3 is TGTGCCAGCAGCTCGGTAGGACTAGCGGGGGGTTCTTACGAGCAGTACTTC. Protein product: CASSSVGLAGGSYEQYF.

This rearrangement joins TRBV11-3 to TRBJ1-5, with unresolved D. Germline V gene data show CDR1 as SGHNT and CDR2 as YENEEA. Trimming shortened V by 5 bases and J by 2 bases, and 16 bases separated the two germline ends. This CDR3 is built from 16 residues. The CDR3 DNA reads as TGTGCCAGCAGCCCATGGGGTATTTATGGCAATCAGCCCCAGCATTTT. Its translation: CASSPWGIYGNQPQHF.

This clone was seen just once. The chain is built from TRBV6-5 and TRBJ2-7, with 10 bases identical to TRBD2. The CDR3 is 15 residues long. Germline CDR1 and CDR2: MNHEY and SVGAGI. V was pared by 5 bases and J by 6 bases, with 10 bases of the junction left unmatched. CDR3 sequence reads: CASSAPLAGDSEQYF. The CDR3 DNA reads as TGTGCCAGCAGTGCCCCCCTAGCGGGAGATAGCGAGCAGTACTTC.

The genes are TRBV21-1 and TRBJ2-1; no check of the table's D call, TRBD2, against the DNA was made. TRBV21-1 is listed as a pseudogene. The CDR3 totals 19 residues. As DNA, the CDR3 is TGTGCCAGCAGCAAAAAGTCCCTCCCGGAGCGGAGCACCTACAATGAGCAGTTCTTC. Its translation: CASSKKSLPERSTYNEQFF.

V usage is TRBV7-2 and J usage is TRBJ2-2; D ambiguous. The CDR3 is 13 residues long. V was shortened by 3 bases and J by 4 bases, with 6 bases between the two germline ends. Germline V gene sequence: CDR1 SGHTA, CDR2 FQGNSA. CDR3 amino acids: CASSFTLTGELFF. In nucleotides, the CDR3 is TGTGCCAGCAGCTTCACTCTCACCGGGGAGCTGTTTTTT.

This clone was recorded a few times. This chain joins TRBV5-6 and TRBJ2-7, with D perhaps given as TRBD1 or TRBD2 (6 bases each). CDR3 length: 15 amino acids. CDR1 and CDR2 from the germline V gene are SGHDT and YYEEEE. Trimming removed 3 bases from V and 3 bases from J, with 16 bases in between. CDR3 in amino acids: CASSSSRGPLYEQYF. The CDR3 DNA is TGTGCCAGCAGCTCCTCACGGGGGCCACTCTACGAGCAGTACTTC.

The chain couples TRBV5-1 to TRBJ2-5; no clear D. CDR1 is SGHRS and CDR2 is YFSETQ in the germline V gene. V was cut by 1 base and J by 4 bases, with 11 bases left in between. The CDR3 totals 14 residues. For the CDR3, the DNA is TGCGCCAGCAGCTTGTTGTCCCCCCGAGAGACCCAGTACTTC. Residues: CASSLLSPRETQYF.

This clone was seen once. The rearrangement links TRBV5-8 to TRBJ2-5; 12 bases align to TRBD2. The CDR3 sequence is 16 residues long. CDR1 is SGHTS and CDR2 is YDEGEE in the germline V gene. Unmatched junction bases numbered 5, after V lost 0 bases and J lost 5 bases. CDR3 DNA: TGTGCCAGCAGCTTGGCAACTAGCGGGGGGTCGGAGACCCAGTACTTC. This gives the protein CASSLATSGGSETQYF.

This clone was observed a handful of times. CDR3 sequence: CASTPYTLGEQFF. CDR3 nucleotides: TGTGCCAGCACCCCATACACTCTCGGTGAGCAGTTCTTC. The rearrangement joins TRBV6-5 to TRBJ2-1; D ambiguous. The germline V and J ends were trimmed by 7 bases and 9 bases, with 16 bases remaining between them. The CDR3 spans 13 residues. Per germline, CDR1 MNHEY and CDR2 SVGAGI.

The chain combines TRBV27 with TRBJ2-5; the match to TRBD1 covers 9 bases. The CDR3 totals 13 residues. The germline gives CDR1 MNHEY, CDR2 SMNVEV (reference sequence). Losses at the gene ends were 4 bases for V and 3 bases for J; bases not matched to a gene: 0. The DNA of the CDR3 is TGTGCCAGCAGTTGGGACAGGGAAGAGACCCAGTACTTC. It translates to CASSWDREETQYF.

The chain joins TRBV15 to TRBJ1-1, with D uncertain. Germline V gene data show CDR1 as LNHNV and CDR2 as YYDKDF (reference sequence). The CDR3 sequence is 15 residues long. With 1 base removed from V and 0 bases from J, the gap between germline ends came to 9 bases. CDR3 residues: CATSRGALMNTEAFF. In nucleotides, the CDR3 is TGTGCCACCAGCAGAGGGGCCTTGATGAACACTGAAGCTTTCTTT.

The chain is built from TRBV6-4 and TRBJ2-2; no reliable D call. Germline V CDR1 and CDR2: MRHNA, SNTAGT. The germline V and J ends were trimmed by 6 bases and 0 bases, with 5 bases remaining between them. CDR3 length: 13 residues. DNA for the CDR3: TGTGCCAGCAGCTACACGAACACCGGGGAGCTGTTTTTT. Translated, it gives CASSYTNTGELFF.

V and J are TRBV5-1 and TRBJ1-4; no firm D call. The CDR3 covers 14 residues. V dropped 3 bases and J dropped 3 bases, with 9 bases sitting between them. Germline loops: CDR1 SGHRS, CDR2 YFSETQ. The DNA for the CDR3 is TGCGCCAGCAGCTCCGAGGGATCTAATGAAAAACTGTTTTTT. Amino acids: CASSSEGSNEKLFF. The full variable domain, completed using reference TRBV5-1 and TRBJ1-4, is KAGVTQTPRYLIKTRGQQVTLSCSPISGHRSVSWYQQTPGQGLQFLFEYFSETQRNKGNFPGRFSGRQFSNSRSEMNVSTLELGDSALYLCASSSEGSNEKLFFGSGTQLSVL.